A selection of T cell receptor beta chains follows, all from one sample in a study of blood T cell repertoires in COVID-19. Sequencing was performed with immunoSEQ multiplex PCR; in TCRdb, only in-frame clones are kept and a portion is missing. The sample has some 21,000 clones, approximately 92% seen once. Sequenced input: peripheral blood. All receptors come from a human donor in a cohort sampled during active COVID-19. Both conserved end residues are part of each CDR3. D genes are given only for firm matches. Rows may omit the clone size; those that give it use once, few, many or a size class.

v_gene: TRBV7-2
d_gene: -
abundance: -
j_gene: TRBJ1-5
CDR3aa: CASSPYNQPQHF
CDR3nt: TGTGCCAGCAGCCCCTATAATCAGCCCCAGCATTTT

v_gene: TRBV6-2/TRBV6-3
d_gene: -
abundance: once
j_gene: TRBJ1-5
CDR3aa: CASSLFRGSNQPQHF
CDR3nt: TGTGCCAGCAGTTTATTCAGGGGTAGCAATCAGCCCCAGCATTTT

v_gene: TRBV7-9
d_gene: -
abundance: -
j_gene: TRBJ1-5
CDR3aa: CASSLERQPQHF
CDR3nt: TGTGCCAGCAGCTTAGAACGGCAGCCCCAGCATTTT

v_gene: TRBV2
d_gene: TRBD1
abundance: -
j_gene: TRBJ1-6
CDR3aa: CASSSDRGYSPLHF
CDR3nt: TGTGCCAGCAGCAGCGACAGGGGATATTCACCCCTCCACTTT

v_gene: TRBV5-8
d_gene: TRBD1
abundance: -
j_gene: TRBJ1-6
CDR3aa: CASSLLQGDSPLHF
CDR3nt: TGTGCCAGCAGCTTGCTGCAGGGGGATTCACCCCTCCACTTT

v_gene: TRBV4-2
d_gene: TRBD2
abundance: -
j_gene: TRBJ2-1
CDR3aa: CASSQDSEEAGVF
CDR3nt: TGTGCCAGCAGCCAAGACAGCGAGGAAGCGGGGGTCTTC

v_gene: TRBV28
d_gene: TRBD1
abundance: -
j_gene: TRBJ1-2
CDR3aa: CASRLRINRGRSGYTF
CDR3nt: TGTGCCAGCAGGCTAAGGATAAACAGGGGGCGTAGCGGCTACACCTTC

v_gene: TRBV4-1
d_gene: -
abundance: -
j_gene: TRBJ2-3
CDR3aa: CASSQETYTQYF
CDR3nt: TGCGCCAGCAGCCAAGAGACTTATACGCAGTATTTT

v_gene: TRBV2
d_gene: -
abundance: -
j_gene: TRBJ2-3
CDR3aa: CASSINRAVPTDTQYF
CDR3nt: TGTGCCAGCAGTATAAACAGGGCCGTCCCCACAGATACGCAGTATTTT

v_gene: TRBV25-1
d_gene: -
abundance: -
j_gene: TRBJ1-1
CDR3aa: CASTGGRTEAFF
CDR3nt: TGTGCCAGCACGGGGGGGCGTACTGAAGCTTTCTTT

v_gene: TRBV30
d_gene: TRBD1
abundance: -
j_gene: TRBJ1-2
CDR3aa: CARAGGNGYTF
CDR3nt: TGTGCCCGCGCAGGGGGCAATGGCTACACCTTC

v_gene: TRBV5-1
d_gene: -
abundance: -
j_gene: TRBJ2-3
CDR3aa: CASSLGQFAGRTDTQYF
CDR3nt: TGCGCCAGCAGCTTGGGGCAATTCGCGGGGAGAACAGATACGCAGTATTTT

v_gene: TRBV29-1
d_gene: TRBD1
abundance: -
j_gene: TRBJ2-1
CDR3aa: CSAGQVAYNEQFF
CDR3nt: TGCAGCGCCGGACAGGTAGCCTACAATGAGCAGTTCTTC

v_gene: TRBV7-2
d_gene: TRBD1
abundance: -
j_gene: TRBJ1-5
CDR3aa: CASSLLGTAQHF
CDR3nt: TGTGCCAGCAGCTTACTAGGGACAGCCCAGCATTTT

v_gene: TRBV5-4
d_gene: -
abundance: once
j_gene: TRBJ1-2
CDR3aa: CASSLIKQNYGYTF
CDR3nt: TGTGCCAGCAGCTTGATAAAACAGAACTATGGCTACACCTTC

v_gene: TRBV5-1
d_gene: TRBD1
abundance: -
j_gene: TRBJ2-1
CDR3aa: CASSLAGDRAINEQFF
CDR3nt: TGCGCCAGCAGCTTGGCGGGGGACAGGGCGATAAATGAGCAGTTCTTC

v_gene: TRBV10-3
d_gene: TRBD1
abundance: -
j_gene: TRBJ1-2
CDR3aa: CAISDRDSFHTF
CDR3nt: TGTGCCATCAGTGACCGGGACAGTTTCCACACCTTC

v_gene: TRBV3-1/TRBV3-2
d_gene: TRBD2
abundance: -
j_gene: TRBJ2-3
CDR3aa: CASSLPLGLAGGKPDTQYF
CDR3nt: TGTGCCAGCAGCCTCCCCTTAGGACTAGCGGGGGGGAAGCCAGATACGCAGTATTTT

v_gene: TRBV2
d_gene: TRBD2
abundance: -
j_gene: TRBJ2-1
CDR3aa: CASRKAAGGIDNEQFF
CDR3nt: TGTGCCAGCAGGAAGGCTGCGGGGGGAATAGACAATGAGCAGTTCTTC

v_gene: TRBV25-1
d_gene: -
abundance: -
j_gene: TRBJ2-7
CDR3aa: CASNRGSSYEQYF
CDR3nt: TGTGCCAGCAATCGGGGGAGCTCCTACGAGCAGTACTTC

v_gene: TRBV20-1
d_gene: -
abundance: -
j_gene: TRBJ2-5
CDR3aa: CSALRQETQYF
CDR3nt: TGCAGTGCTTTGCGGCAAGAGACCCAGTACTTC

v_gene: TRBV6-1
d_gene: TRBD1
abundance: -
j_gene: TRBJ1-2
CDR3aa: CASSDGTGGGYTF
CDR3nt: TGTGCCAGCAGTGATGGGACAGGGGGTGGCTACACCTTC

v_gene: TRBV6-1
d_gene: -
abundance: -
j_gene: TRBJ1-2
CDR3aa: CASSEAHRDTNYGYTF
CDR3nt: TGTGCCAGCAGTGAAGCCCACCGGGACACTAACTATGGCTACACCTTC

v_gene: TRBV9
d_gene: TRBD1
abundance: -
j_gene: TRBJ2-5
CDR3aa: CASSVGTGGLETQYF
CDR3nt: TGTGCCAGCAGCGTTGGGACAGGGGGTTTAGAGACCCAGTACTTC

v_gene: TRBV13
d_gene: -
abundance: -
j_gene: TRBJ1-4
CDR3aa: CASSLGRYEKLFF
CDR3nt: TGTGCCAGCAGCTTAGGCCGGTATGAAAAACTGTTTTTT

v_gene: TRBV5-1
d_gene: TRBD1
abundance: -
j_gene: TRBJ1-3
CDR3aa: CASSRDRDSGNTIYF
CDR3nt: TGCGCCAGCAGTAGGGACAGGGATTCTGGAAACACCATATATTTT

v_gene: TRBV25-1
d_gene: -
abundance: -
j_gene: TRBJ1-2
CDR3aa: CASSGGGVMALTF
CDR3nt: TGTGCCAGCAGTGGAGGGGGAGTAATGGCCCTCACCTTC

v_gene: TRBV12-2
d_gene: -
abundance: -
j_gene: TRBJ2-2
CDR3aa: CASRLTRDGLNTGELFF
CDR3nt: TGTGCAAGTCGCTTAACTCGAGACGGACTAAACACCGGGGAGCTGTTTTTT

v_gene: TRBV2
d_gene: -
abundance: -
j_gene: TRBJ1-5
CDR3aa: CASRPGQSGSRQPQHF
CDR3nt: TGTGCCAGCAGACCCGGACAGTCGGGTTCCCGTCAGCCCCAGCATTTT

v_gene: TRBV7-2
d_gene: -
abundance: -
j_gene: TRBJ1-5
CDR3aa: CASSLAVREPQHF
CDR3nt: TGTGCCAGCAGCTTAGCCGTCCGGGAGCCCCAGCATTTT

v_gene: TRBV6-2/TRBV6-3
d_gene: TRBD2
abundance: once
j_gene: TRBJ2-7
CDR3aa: CASSYLWTSGTAEYF
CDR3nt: TGTGCCAGCAGTTACTTGTGGACTAGCGGTACCGCGGAGTACTTC

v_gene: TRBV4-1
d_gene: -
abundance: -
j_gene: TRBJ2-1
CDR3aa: CASSHGPSVSSYNEQFF
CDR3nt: TGCGCCAGCAGCCATGGTCCCAGCGTTAGCTCCTACAATGAGCAGTTCTTC

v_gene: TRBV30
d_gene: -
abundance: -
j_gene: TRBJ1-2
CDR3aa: CAWSIQTYGYTF
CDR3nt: TGTGCCTGGAGTATACAGACCTATGGCTACACCTTC

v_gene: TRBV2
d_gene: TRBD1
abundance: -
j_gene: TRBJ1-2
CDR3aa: CASSFRTGDGYTF
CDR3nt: TGTGCCAGCAGCTTCAGGACAGGGGATGGCTACACCTTC

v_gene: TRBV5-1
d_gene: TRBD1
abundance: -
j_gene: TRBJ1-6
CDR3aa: CASSERTGGRNSPLHF
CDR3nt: TGCGCCAGCAGCGAACGCACAGGGGGCCGGAATTCACCCCTCCACTTT

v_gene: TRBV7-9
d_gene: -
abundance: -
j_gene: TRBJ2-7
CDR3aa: CASSLVTGRHYEQYF
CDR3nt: TGTGCCAGCAGCTTAGTGACAGGTAGGCACTACGAGCAGTACTTC

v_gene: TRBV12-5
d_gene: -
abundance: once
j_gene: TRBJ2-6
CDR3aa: CASGLAQIGVHGANVLTF
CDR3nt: TGTGCTAGTGGTTTGGCACAGATCGGGGTCCACGGGGCCAACGTCCTGACTTTC

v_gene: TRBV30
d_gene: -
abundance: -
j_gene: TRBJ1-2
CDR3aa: CAWSYQVGGYGYTF
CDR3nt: TGTGCCTGGAGTTACCAGGTAGGAGGCTATGGCTACACCTTC

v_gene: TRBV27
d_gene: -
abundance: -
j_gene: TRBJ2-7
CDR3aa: CASSLSSAGEQYF
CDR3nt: TGTGCCAGCAGTTTAAGTTCCGCGGGGGAGCAGTACTTC

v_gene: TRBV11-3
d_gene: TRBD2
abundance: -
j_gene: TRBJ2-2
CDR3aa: CASSFPLAGRSTGELFF
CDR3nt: TGTGCCAGCAGCTTCCCATTAGCGGGCCGGAGCACCGGGGAGCTGTTTTTT

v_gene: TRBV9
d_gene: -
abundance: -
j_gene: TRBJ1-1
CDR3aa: CASSPRGGLDTEAFF
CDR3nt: TGTGCCAGCAGCCCCAGGGGCGGACTGGACACTGAAGCTTTCTTT

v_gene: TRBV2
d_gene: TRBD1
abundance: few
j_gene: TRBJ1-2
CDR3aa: CASIVRQGRGDGYTF
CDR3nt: TGTGCCAGTATAGTAAGACAGGGTAGAGGGGATGGCTACACCTTC

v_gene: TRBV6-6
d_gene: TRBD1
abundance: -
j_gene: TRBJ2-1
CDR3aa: CASRTGGSPYNEQFF
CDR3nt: TGTGCCAGCAGAACAGGGGGGTCGCCCTACAATGAGCAGTTCTTC

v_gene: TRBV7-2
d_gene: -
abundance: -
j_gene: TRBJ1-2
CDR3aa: CASSEAPLYGYTF
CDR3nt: TGTGCCAGCAGCGAAGCCCCTTTATACGGCTACACCTTC

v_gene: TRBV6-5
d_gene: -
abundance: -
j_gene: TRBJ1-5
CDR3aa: CASSYSGPSNQPQHF
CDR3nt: TGTGCCAGCAGTTACTCGGGGCCTAGCAATCAGCCCCAGCATTTT

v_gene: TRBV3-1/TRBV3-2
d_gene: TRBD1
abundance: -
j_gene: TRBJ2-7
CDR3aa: CASSPRQGVDEQYF
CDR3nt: TGTGCCAGCAGCCCGAGACAGGGTGTCGACGAGCAGTACTTC

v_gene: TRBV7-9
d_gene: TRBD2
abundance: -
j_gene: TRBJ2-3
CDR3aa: CASSLASGGAPGTDTQYF
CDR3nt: TGTGCCAGCAGCTTAGCTAGCGGGGGAGCCCCAGGGACAGATACGCAGTATTTT

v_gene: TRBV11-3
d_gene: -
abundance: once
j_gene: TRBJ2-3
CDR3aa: CASSLLRSTDTQYF
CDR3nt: TGTGCCAGCAGCTTACTACGAAGCACAGATACGCAGTATTTT

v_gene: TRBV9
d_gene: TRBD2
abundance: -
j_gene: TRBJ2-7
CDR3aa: CASSVGGLQTGEQYF
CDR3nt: TGTGCCAGCAGCGTAGGGGGACTACAGACGGGCGAGCAGTACTTC

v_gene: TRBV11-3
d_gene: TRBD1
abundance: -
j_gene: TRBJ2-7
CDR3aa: CASSPYTGDEQYF
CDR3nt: TGTGCCAGCAGCCCCTATACAGGGGACGAGCAGTACTTC

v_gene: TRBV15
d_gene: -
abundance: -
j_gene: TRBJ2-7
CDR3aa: CATSRDRQSYEQYF
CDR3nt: TGTGCCACCAGCAGAGATCGACAGTCTTACGAGCAGTACTTC

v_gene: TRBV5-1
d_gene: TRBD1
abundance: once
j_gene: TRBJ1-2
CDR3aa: CASSSNADRGHGYTF
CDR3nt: TGCGCCAGCAGCTCCAACGCGGACAGGGGGCATGGCTACACCTTC

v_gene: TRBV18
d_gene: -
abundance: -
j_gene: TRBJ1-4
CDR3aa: CASSPGGEKLFF
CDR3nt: TGTGCCAGCTCACCAGGGGGCGAAAAACTGTTTTTT

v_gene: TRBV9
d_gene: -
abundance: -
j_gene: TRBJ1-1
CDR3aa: CASTGSGGLNTEAFF
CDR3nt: TGTGCCAGCACCGGATCGGGGGGTCTGAACACTGAAGCTTTCTTT

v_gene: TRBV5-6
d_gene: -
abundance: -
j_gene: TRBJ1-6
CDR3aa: CASSLRRSNSPLHF
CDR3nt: TGTGCCAGCAGCTTGCGGCGGAGTAATTCACCCCTCCACTTT

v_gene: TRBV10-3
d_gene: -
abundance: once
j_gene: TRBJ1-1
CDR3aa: CAISNTGIAEAFF
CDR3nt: TGTGCCATCAGTAATACAGGGATCGCTGAAGCTTTCTTT

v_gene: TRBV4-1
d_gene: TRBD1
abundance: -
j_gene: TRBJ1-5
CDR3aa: CASSNPGQGETNQPQHF
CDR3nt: TGCGCCAGCAGCAACCCGGGACAGGGGGAGACCAATCAGCCCCAGCATTTT

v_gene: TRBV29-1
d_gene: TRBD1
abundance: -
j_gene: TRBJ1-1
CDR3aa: CSSPGRGPTEAFF
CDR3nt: TGCAGCTCCCCGGGAAGGGGGCCCACTGAAGCTTTCTTT

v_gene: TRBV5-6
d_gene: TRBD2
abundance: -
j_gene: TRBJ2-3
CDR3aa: CASSLGGGLADTQYF
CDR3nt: TGTGCCAGCAGCTTGGGCGGGGGGCTGGCAGATACGCAGTATTTT